This T cell receptor (beta chain) was identified during a study of T cell changes during pregnancy in multiple sclerosis. Germline loops: CDR1 SGHRS, CDR2 YFSETQ. The CDR3 sequence is 15 residues long. J lost 2 bases, V lost 2 bases, and 3 bases had no gene match. Repertoires were generated with immunoSEQ multiplex PCR, while TCRdb's copy carries only in-frame clones and drops some. Of around 59,000 clones listed, 80% to 95% are singletons. This receptor was identified in a female donor in good health, enrolled as a control in a pregnancy study. The source material was peripheral blood, sampled in the third trimester of pregnancy. The V and J genes are TRBV5-1 and TRBJ2-3; TRBD2 matches at 9 bases. CDR3 nucleotides: TGCGCCAGCAGCTTAAGCGGGGGGACCACAGATACGCAGTATTTT. It translates to CASSLSGGTTDTQYF.